This entry describes one T cell receptor beta chain. This record comes from a study of blood T cell repertoires in COVID-19. Study in general: Specimens from acute and convalescent COVID-19 originated in the United States, Italy and Spain. T cells, B-cell-depleted T cells, or PBMCs supplied cDNA or gDNA.

Original methodology: How many nucleated cells were present was estimated from reference gene primer amplification. Libraries were prepared by immunoSEQ multiplex PCR; TCRdb keeps only in-frame clonotypes and omits some of them. That table furnishes V, J and clone size, whereas the DNA furnished D and trimming. The sample comprises 72,000 or so clones, more than 70% of which are singletons, and 30% to 40% rests with the top ten. Sequenced input: peripheral blood. This clonotype originated in a woman of 80 years or more with active or convalescent COVID-19.

CDR3 residues: CASSLGPGQDYEQYF. The CDR3 bases are TGTGCCAGCAGCTTAGGGCCGGGACAGGATTACGAGCAGTACTTC. This chain links TRBV7-6 with TRBJ2-7, with 8 bases that match TRBD1. There are 15 residues in the CDR3. Germline values: CDR1 SGHVS, CDR2 FNYEAQ. The V gene end was trimmed by 1 base and the J gene end by 4 bases; junction bases not matched to a gene: 6.